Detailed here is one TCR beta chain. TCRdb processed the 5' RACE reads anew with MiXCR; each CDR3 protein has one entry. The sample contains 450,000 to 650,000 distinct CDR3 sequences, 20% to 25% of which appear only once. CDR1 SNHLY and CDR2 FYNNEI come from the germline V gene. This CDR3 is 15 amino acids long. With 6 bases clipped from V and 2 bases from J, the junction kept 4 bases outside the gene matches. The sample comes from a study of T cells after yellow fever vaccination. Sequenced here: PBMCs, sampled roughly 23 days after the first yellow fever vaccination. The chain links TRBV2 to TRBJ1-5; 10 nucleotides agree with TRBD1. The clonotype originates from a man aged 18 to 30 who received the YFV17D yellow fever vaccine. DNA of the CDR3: TGTGCCAGCAGGAGACAGGGGGCACGCAATCAGCCCCAGCATTTT. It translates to CASRRQGARNQPQHF.